This TCR beta chain was identified in a study of cytomegalovirus exposure and HLA in healthy donors. Study-wide results and limits: TCR beta sequences reportedly predicted most subjects' HLA-A and HLA-B alleles accurately. In an earlier analysis, in 587 donors, most V segments appeared productive either ~87% or ~30% of the time.

PCR was performed using 60 Vbeta and 13 Jbeta primers. The table came from immunoSEQ multiplex PCR; TCRdb's copy has only in-frame clones and leaves some out. This table has 85,000 to 100,000 clones, around four fifths appearing once. Trimming took 2 bases from V and 5 from J; bases not matched to a gene: 5. The CDR3 loop spans 15 amino acids. In germline, CDR1 is SGHTA, CDR2 FQGNSA. The count of this clone is one. What it binds is not known. The chain links TRBV7-2 to TRBJ2-1, with 8 positions matching TRBD1. The clonotype originates from a man between 50 and 59 years old in good health and CMV-seropositive. The material sequenced was PBMCs. The CDR3 is CASSLRAGGNNEQFF. Written as DNA, the CDR3 is TGTGCCAGCAGCTTAAGGGCAGGGGGCAACAATGAGCAGTTCTTC.